The 17 T cell receptor beta chains listed next were all sequenced from one sample in a study of blood T cell repertoires in COVID-19 (dated by TCRdb to 2020 to 2021). Libraries were made using the immunoSEQ multiplex PCR assay. TCRdb's version of the immuneACCESS table is confined to in-frame rearrangements and falls short of the full clone set. An unresolved V gene accounts for under half of the shortfall where checked; the remainder is of unknown origin. A total of fewer than 700,000 clones appear in this sample, around 90% of them only once. Of the sample, roughly 7.4% falls within the top ten clones. Sequenced material: peripheral blood. The receptors were sampled from a woman aged 50 to 60 with COVID-19, enrolled during active disease.

The chain links TRBV5-1 to TRBJ1-2; 8 bases are a match to TRBD1. Germline trimming cut 1 base from V and 0 bases from J; bases unmatched to any gene: 2. Looked up from germline, CDR1 is SGHRS and CDR2 is YFSETQ. The CDR3 consists of 15 residues. The CDR3 nucleotides are TGCGCCAGCAGCTTGCAGGGGGCGCCTAACTATGGCTACACCTTC. Translation: CASSLQGAPNYGYTF.

The chain is built from TRBV7-6 and TRBJ2-1; 8 nucleotides agree with TRBD2. The CDR3 runs to 15 residues. Germline V gene lookup returns CDR1 SGHVS and CDR2 FNYEAQ. The trim removed 2 bases at V and 6 bases at J, leaving 6 bases unmatched. CDR3 sequence: CASSLYYSGANEQFF. CDR3 bases: TGTGCCAGCAGCTTATATTATAGCGGGGCCAATGAGCAGTTCTTC.

Written as DNA, the CDR3 is TGCGCCACTTCACTGACGGGAGGGGATGGGGAGACCCAGTACTTC. Protein sequence: CATSLTGGDGETQYF. This rearrangement joins TRBV5-1 to TRBJ2-5; TRBD2 matches 8 bases. The J segment lost 5 bases and the V segment lost 9 bases, leaving 15 bases of the junction unmatched. Germline CDR1 SGHRS, CDR2 YFSETQ. The CDR3 length is 15 residues.

The rearrangement uses TRBV6-5 and TRBJ1-2, with D perhaps matching TRBD1 (6 bases). This CDR3 region has 13 residues. Germline CDR1 reads MNHEY; CDR2 reads SVGAGI. V shed 6 bases and J shed 4 bases, with 12 bases lying between them. CDR3 in DNA: TGTGCCAGCAGATCATGGACAGTCTATGGCTACACCTTC. As protein: CASRSWTVYGYTF.

This chain uses TRBV9 with TRBJ1-4; weak D call: TRBD1 (5 bases). V lost 0 bases and J lost 1, with 13 bases in between. Germline lookup yields CDR1 SGDLS and CDR2 YYNGEE. This CDR3 region has 17 residues. CDR3 sequence: CASSVGQRRVTNEKLFF. For the CDR3, the DNA is TGTGCCAGCAGCGTAGGCCAGCGCAGGGTAACTAATGAAAAACTGTTTTTT.

V and J are TRBV11-3 and TRBJ1-3; D is undetermined. Per the germline V gene, CDR1 is SGHNT and CDR2 is YENEEA. The length of the CDR3 is 15 residues. The germline V and J ends were trimmed by 1 base and 0 bases, with 7 bases remaining between them. The CDR3 reads CASSLGPGSGNTIYF. The CDR3 bases are TGTGCCAGCAGCTTAGGCCCCGGCTCTGGAAACACCATATATTTT.

The chain couples TRBV27 to TRBJ1-2; maybe TRBD1 (5 bases). This CDR3 is 15 amino acids long. Germline V gives CDR1 MNHEY, CDR2 SMNVEV (reference sequence). V was pared by 5 bases and J by 3 bases, with 16 bases between. Here the CDR3 DNA reads TGTGCCAGCAGTCGCCGTCGTGGGGACTACTATGGCTACACCTTC. Protein sequence: CASSRRRGDYYGYTF.

This chain joins TRBV5-4 and TRBJ2-7, with 9 positions matching TRBD1. Unmatched junction bases numbered 7, after V lost 4 bases and J lost 5 bases. Germline values: CDR1 SGHNT, CDR2 YYREEE (reference sequence). The CDR3 runs 14 residues. The chain's CDR3 is CASSVPGQGHEQYF. The CDR3 DNA reads TGTGCCAGCAGCGTCCCGGGACAGGGCCACGAGCAGTACTTC.

The J gene is TRBJ2-2, the V gene TRBV6-1, with D tentatively TRBD1 (6 bases). There are 16 residues in the CDR3. The V end lost 2 bases, the J end lost 4 bases, and 14 bases lay between the germline ends. Germline CDR1 MNHNS, CDR2 SASEGT. The CDR3 nucleotides read TGTGCCAGCAGTGAACCCCGGGGCAGGGGCACCGGGGAGCTGTTTTTT. Encoded protein: CASSEPRGRGTGELFF.

The chain links TRBV15 to TRBJ1-2; D is uncertain. This CDR3 has 12 amino acids. CDR1 is LNHNV and CDR2 is YYDKDF in the germline V gene (reference sequence). The V end lost 8 bases, the J end lost 0 bases, and 7 bases lay between the germline ends. CDR3 protein: CATLESNYGYTF. CDR3 sequence (DNA): TGTGCCACCCTGGAGTCTAACTATGGCTACACCTTC.

Concerning this clone: The sample contains more than one DNA sequence encoding this CDR3. The chain couples TRBV5-1 to TRBJ1-2; no reliable D call. CDR3 length: 14 residues. The V end lost 0 bases, the J end lost 1 base, and 7 bases lay between the germline ends. Germline CDR1 and CDR2: SGHRS and YFSETQ. The CDR3 nucleotides are TGCGCCAGCAGCTTGGATCGGGGTAACTATGGCTACACCTTC. Protein sequence: CASSLDRGNYGYTF.

This clone was detected only once. The chain employs TRBV11-3 and TRBJ1-1; weak D call: TRBD1 (6 bases). Trimming shortened V by 1 base and J by 2 bases, and 8 bases separated the two germline ends. CDR1 and CDR2 from the germline V gene are SGHNT and YENEEA. The CDR3 totals 14 residues. CDR3 region: CASSLGGLNTEAFF. The CDR3 nucleotides read TGTGCCAGCAGCTTAGGGGGGCTTAACACTGAAGCTTTCTTT.

This sequence joins TRBV5-6 and TRBJ2-7, with TRBD1 matching 9 bases. CDR3 size: 14 residues. Germline loops: CDR1 SGHDT, CDR2 YYEEEE. V lost 3 bases, J lost 3 bases, and 4 bases stayed unmatched. The CDR3 loop reads CASSSPGQGYEQYF. As DNA, the CDR3 is TGTGCCAGCAGCTCCCCGGGACAGGGCTACGAGCAGTACTTC.

This clone was counted between two and nine times. The chain links TRBV2 to TRBJ2-2; 10 bases align to TRBD2. The CDR3 is made up of 16 amino acids. Germline V gene sequence: CDR1 SNHLY, CDR2 FYNNEI. V gave up 4 bases and J gave up 3 bases; unmatched junction bases: 5. Here the CDR3 reads CASSARTSGDTGELFF. DNA for the CDR3: TGTGCCAGCAGTGCGCGGACTAGCGGAGACACCGGGGAGCTGTTTTTT.

V and J are TRBV29-1 and TRBJ2-3, with D unclear. The CDR3 consists of 13 residues. The V gene's germline CDR1 is SQVTM and CDR2 ANQGSEA. V dropped 3 bases and J dropped 6 bases, with 13 bases sitting between them. CDR3 region: CSVELSAADTQYF. In DNA form, the CDR3 reads TGCAGCGTTGAGCTCTCGGCAGCGGATACGCAGTATTTT.

The V and J genes are TRBV28 and TRBJ2-7, with D tentatively TRBD2 (5 bases). The CDR3 is made up of 15 amino acids. Trimming took 7 bases from V and 0 from J, leaving 16 bases between them. Germline V gene data show CDR1 as MDHEN and CDR2 as SYDVKM. The CDR3 spells CASTLSGMSSYEQYF. The CDR3 DNA is TGTGCCAGCACCCTATCCGGGATGAGCTCCTACGAGCAGTACTTC.

The CDR3 nucleotides are TGTGCCAGTGCAGGGGGGAGTTATCAGCCCCAGCATTTT. Residues: CASAGGSYQPQHF. The chain carries TRBV19 and TRBJ1-5, with 7 bases identical to TRBD1. Trimming removed 8 bases from V and 5 bases from J; junction bases left unmatched: 6. CDR3 size: 13 residues. From germline, CDR1 is LNHDA and CDR2 SQIVND (reference sequence).